This is a list of T cell receptor beta chains from one sample in a study of T cell changes during pregnancy in multiple sclerosis. Method: immunoSEQ multiplex PCR; TCRdb's copy keeps in-frame clones and lacks some. This table has 60,000 or so clones, 90% appearing once. Material: peripheral blood, obtained in the second trimester of pregnancy. The receptors stem from a female donor in good health, enrolled as a control in a pregnancy study. Both conserved end residues are part of each CDR3. Fields, in order: CDR3 protein, CDR3 DNA, clone size, D gene, V gene, J gene. D genes are given only for firm matches. Clone size is not always given. Where it is, it says once, few, many or a class for expanded clones.

CASSLSGHDLEAFF	TGTGCCAGCAGCTTATCGGGACACGACCTTGAAGCTTTCTTT	.	.	TRBV7-9	TRBJ1-1
CASSFRQGNHGYTF	TGTGCCAGCAGTTTTCGACAGGGGAACCATGGCTACACCTTC	.	TRBD1	TRBV5-6	TRBJ1-2
CASSSGLSYNEQFF	TGCGCCAGCAGCTCGGGACTGTCCTACAATGAGCAGTTCTTC	.	.	TRBV5-1	TRBJ2-1
CASSMPGATYEQYF	TGTGCCAGTAGTATGCCAGGGGCGACCTACGAGCAGTACTTC	.	.	TRBV19	TRBJ2-7
CASSGPGLAGDTDTQYF	TGCGCCAGCAGCGGGCCGGGACTAGCGGGGGACACAGATACGCAGTATTTT	.	TRBD2	TRBV5-1	TRBJ2-3
CAWSVRGGTDTQYF	TGTGCCTGGAGTGTGCGAGGAGGCACAGATACGCAGTATTTT	.	.	TRBV30	TRBJ2-3
CAWSVSGTDTQYF	TGTGCCTGGAGTGTTAGCGGCACAGATACGCAGTATTTT	.	.	TRBV30	TRBJ2-3
CASSSGAWSGANVLTF	TGTGCCAGCAGTTCGGGAGCCTGGTCTGGGGCCAACGTCCTGACTTTC	.	.	TRBV28	TRBJ2-6
CASSLGPGKNTF	TGTGCCAGCAGCTTAGGGCCAGGGAAAAACACCTTC	once	.	TRBV7-2	TRBJ1-2
CASRRLAGQPQHF	TGTGCCAGCAGACGACTGGCGGGGCAGCCCCAGCATTTT	.	.	TRBV6-5	TRBJ1-5
CASSPGLWQPQHF	TGTGCCAGCAGCCCAGGGTTGTGGCAGCCCCAGCATTTT	.	.	TRBV2	TRBJ1-5
CASRFPGRIRGSNTGELFF	TGTGCAAGTCGCTTCCCCGGCCGGATAAGGGGGTCGAATACCGGGGAGCTGTTTTTT	.	.	TRBV12-2	TRBJ2-2
CASSRDSSTDTQYF	TGTGCCAGCAGCCGGGACAGCAGCACAGATACGCAGTATTTT	.	TRBD1	TRBV2	TRBJ2-3
CASSLDSYNSPLHF	TGCGCCAGCAGCTTGGACAGTTATAATTCACCCCTCCACTTT	.	.	TRBV5-1	TRBJ1-6
CASSLELRGSSYTF	TGCGCCAGCAGCTTGGAATTGCGGGGGTCTAGCTACACCTTC	.	.	TRBV5-1	TRBJ1-2
CASRQIPRTSGRGNEQFF	TGTGCCAGCAGACAAATACCCCGAACTAGCGGGAGGGGTAATGAGCAGTTCTTC	.	TRBD2	TRBV25-1	TRBJ2-1
CASSGSREDEQFF	TGTGCCTCTTCGGGGTCTCGAGAAGATGAGCAGTTCTTC	few	.	TRBV10-3	TRBJ2-1
CASSLDLGHQPQHF	TGTGCCAGCAGCTTAGATCTGGGACACCAGCCCCAGCATTTT	.	.	TRBV7-2	TRBJ1-5
CATGSGANVLTF	TGTGCCACCGGTTCTGGGGCCAACGTCCTGACTTTC	.	.	TRBV19	TRBJ2-6
CASSLGGGLGNQPQHF	TGTGCCAGCAGCTTGGGGGGGGGCTTGGGCAATCAGCCCCAGCATTTT	.	.	TRBV5-6	TRBJ1-5
CASSSNRNTEAFF	TGTGCCAGCAGCTCTAACAGGAACACTGAAGCTTTCTTT	.	.	TRBV13	TRBJ1-1
CASSLGGREFDEQYF	TGTGCCAGCAGCTTAGGCGGGCGGGAGTTTGACGAGCAGTACTTC	.	TRBD2	TRBV7-2	TRBJ2-7
CASSGKILAGGRNEQFF	TGCGCCAGCAGTGGGAAAATCCTAGCGGGGGGTAGAAATGAGCAGTTCTTC	.	TRBD2	TRBV10-2	TRBJ2-1
CASSRDRAITDTQYF	TGTGCCAGCTCACGGGACAGGGCGATAACAGATACGCAGTATTTT	.	TRBD1	TRBV18	TRBJ2-3
CSALGQNTGELFF	TGCAGTGCTTTAGGACAGAACACCGGGGAGCTGTTTTTT	.	.	TRBV29-1	TRBJ2-2
CASSPATGYQETQYF	TGTGCCAGCAGCCCCGCCACAGGCTACCAAGAGACCCAGTACTTC	.	.	TRBV7-2	TRBJ2-5
CASSIPRGQGADEQYF	TGTGCCAGTAGCATACCCCGAGGACAGGGGGCTGACGAGCAGTACTTC	once	TRBD1	TRBV19	TRBJ2-7